This is a list of T cell receptor beta chains from one sample in a study of response to subunit inactivated influenza vaccine. TCRdb recomputed calls from the RT-PCR reads with MiXCR, one row per CDR3 protein. The table shows 710,000 or so distinct CDR3 sequences, with more than 15% occurring only once. The sample was PBMCs from blood, taken roughly 12 days after vaccination. All receptors come from a man aged 45-65 years who received an inactivated influenza vaccine. CDR3s include the opening cysteine and the closing phenylalanine or tryptophan. Expanded clones are given a class, and other clones once, few, many or no size at all.

few	TRBJ2-1	TRBV9	CASSVELAGFKSYNEQFF
NA	TRBJ2-2	TRBV9	CASSVPLFQHANTGELFF
few	TRBJ1-6	TRBV6-2/TRBV6-3	CASSTGPSGGNSPLHF
few	TRBJ2-1	TRBV18	CASSPGTSGAYNEQFF
few	TRBJ2-1	TRBV6-2/TRBV6-3	CASSYPARSGRASGEQFF
many	TRBJ2-3	TRBV9	CASRKVGLEADTQYF
NA	TRBJ1-5	TRBV12-3/TRBV12-4	CASSTQVDRFVQPQHF
NA	TRBJ2-7	TRBV7-8	CASSLELGQTYEQYF
many	TRBJ2-1	TRBV20-1	CSARGTYLDEQFF
many	TRBJ1-5	TRBV14	CASSRQGVSNQPQHF
many	TRBJ2-5	TRBV30	CATPTGGGTQYF
many	TRBJ1-5	TRBV20-1	CSAISRDRGMRGNQPQHF
many	TRBJ1-2	TRBV12-3/TRBV12-4	CASSLGVNYGYTF
NA	TRBJ2-5	TRBV20-1	CSARDPLTSRETQYF
few	TRBJ2-7	TRBV5-1	CASRGERSLYEQYF
few	TRBJ2-3	TRBV7-6	CASSPYGTTSTDTQYF
NA	TRBJ2-7	TRBV20-1	CSASGRGLYEQYF
few	TRBJ1-1	TRBV6-1	CASSRPINTEAFF
NA	TRBJ2-1	TRBV4-3	CASSQAWGAYEQFF
few	TRBJ2-2	TRBV12-3/TRBV12-4	CASSLARGELFF
few	TRBJ2-7	TRBV20-1	CSASSGTSGASYEQYF
few	TRBJ1-2	TRBV12-3/TRBV12-4	CASSLGQLSGYTF
NA	TRBJ2-4	TRBV10-3	CAISDPALAGFRPAAKNIQYF